The T cell receptor beta chain described here comes from a study of blood T cell repertoires in COVID-19. Only in-frame clones appear in the TCRdb table, and some are missing; sequencing was by immunoSEQ multiplex PCR. The table lists approximately 280,000 clones, 75% to 95% of them singletons. This clone was counted only a few times. The sequence came from a woman in her twenties or thirties with COVID-19, enrolled during active disease. What was sequenced was peripheral blood.

This CDR3 is CASSFGEQFF. CDR3 coding DNA: TGTGCCAGCAGTTTCGGTGAGCAGTTCTTC. The gene calls are TRBV28 and TRBJ2-1; D ambiguous. CDR1 is MDHEN, CDR2 SYDVKM, per germline. This CDR3 is built from 10 residues. V shed 3 bases and J shed 9 bases, with 3 bases lying between them.